The text below deals with one T cell receptor (beta chain). No antigen is known for it. Some clones are missing from TCRdb's copy, which holds only in-frame ones; the method was immunoSEQ multiplex PCR. The data contain approximately 140,000 clones, approximately 89% of them singletons. The entry originates in a study of T cell responses to AZD1222 COVID-19 vaccine. Study findings and constraints: Spike-wide vaccine-associated CD4 TCRs dominated at 160-218 and 743-854.

The germline V and J ends were trimmed by 8 bases and 1 base, with 8 bases remaining between them. The germline gives CDR1 DFQATT, CDR2 SNEGSKA (reference sequence). The CDR3 loop spans 11 amino acids. Here the sequenced sample was peripheral blood, taken on day 0 of AZD1222 vaccination. The source is an adult in good health. The genes are TRBV20-1 and TRBJ1-1; D is ambiguous. The CDR3 here is CSSLPNTEAFF. CDR3 bases: TGCAGTTCTCTCCCGAACACTGAAGCTTTCTTT.